A single sample gave rise to the 22 T cell receptor beta chains below, sequenced in a study of shared clonotypes between healthy human individuals. The data were produced by immunoSEQ multiplex PCR, yet TCRdb's version contains in-frame clones alone and is incomplete. The table includes roughly 2.6 million clones, around nine tenths detected once. Sequencing input: naive CD4+ T cells sorted from blood. Specified subset: CD45RA+ positively selected. The receptors were gathered from a man aged 18 to 29 in good health.

The chain carries TRBV27 and TRBJ2-2, with D perhaps matching TRBD1 (6 bases). The CDR3 runs 14 residues. Trimming shortened V by 7 bases and J by 0 bases, and 9 bases separated the two germline ends. In germline, CDR1 is MNHEY, CDR2 SMNVEV (reference sequence). The CDR3 DNA reads TGTGCCAGCACCCACAGGGCGAACACCGGGGAGCTGTTTTTT. Protein: CASTHRANTGELFF.

The V gene is TRBV6-5, the J gene TRBJ2-1; 10 nucleotides line up with TRBD2. CDR1 is MNHEY and CDR2 is SVGAGI in the germline V gene. The V and J ends lost 2 bases and 16 bases, in that order; junction bases with no gene match: 5. The CDR3 is 12 amino acids. This CDR3 is CASSYKGLAEFF. Here the CDR3 DNA reads TGTGCCAGCAGTTACAAAGGACTAGCGGAATTCTTC.

The chain has TRBV7-2 and TRBJ1-1; D is undetermined. CDR1 and CDR2 (germline): SGHTA, FQGNSA. V dropped 5 bases and J dropped 3 bases, with 10 bases sitting between them. The CDR3 runs 13 residues. The CDR3 protein is CASSVTTYTEAFF. In nucleotides, the CDR3 is TGTGCCAGCAGCGTAACGACTTACACTGAAGCTTTCTTT.

The rearrangement joins TRBV19 to TRBJ2-1; TRBD1 agrees at 7 bases. Germline-derived CDR1 and CDR2 are LNHDA and SQIVND (reference sequence). J gave up 1 base and V 3 bases, and 3 bases lay outside the gene matches. There are 15 residues in the CDR3. The CDR3 DNA reads as TGTGCCAGTAGTATCCCAGGGGGTTCCTACAATGAGCAGTTCTTC. It encodes CASSIPGGSYNEQFF.

V is TRBV5-4 and J is TRBJ2-7; D not resolved. CDR1 and CDR2 from the germline V gene are SGHNT and YYREEE (reference sequence). This CDR3 has 13 residues. Trimming removed 0 bases at V and 7 bases at J, with 11 bases between. CDR3 protein: CASSLAGVWEQYF. The DNA of the CDR3 is TGTGCCAGCAGCTTGGCGGGCGTATGGGAGCAGTACTTC.

The chain has TRBV18 and TRBJ2-5; the match to TRBD2 covers 9 bases. Trimming cost V 3 bases and J 5 bases; bases outside gene matches: 7. CDR1 and CDR2 (germline): KGHSH, LQKENI. CDR3 length: 15 residues. CDR3 coding DNA: TGTGCCAGCTCACCCCTAGCGGGGAGCATTGAGACCCAGTACTTC. It yields the protein CASSPLAGSIETQYF.

As to this clone: This sample also contains other DNA sequences that code for the same CDR3. The chain combines TRBV6-5 with TRBJ1-1; D gene uncertain. V was shortened by 2 bases and J by 0 bases, with 4 bases between the two germline ends. CDR3 length: 13 residues. CDR1 MNHEY and CDR2 SVGAGI come from the germline V gene. CDR3 DNA: TGTGCCAGCAGTTACCTCATGAACACTGAAGCTTTCTTT. This encodes CASSYLMNTEAFF.

The chain links TRBV19 to TRBJ1-1; no reliable D call. The CDR3 runs 14 residues. The germline CDR1 and CDR2 sequences are LNHDA and SQIVND (reference sequence). The V gene lost 4 bases and the J gene lost 2 bases, with 11 bases spanning the gap. CDR3: CASSRGGFNTEAFF. In nucleotides, the CDR3 is TGTGCCAGTAGTAGAGGTGGCTTTAACACTGAAGCTTTCTTT.

J is TRBJ2-2 and V is TRBV9, with 8 bases aligning to TRBD1. The CDR3 runs 16 residues. In germline, CDR1 is SGDLS, CDR2 YYNGEE. V shed 2 bases, J shed 3 bases, and the junction held 6 bases outside the gene matches. CDR3 nucleotide sequence: TGTGCCAGCAGCGTCACAGGGGGATACGACACCGGGGAGCTGTTTTTT. Its protein is CASSVTGGYDTGELFF.

V usage is TRBV11-2 and J usage is TRBJ2-7, with 9 bases fitting TRBD1. The CDR3 is 14 residues long. Germline V CDR1 and CDR2: SGHAT, FQNNGV. With 4 bases clipped from V and 4 bases from J, the junction kept 5 bases outside the gene matches. CDR3 in DNA: TGTGCCAGCAGCTCGAGACAGGGGGGATACGAGCAGTACTTC. Translation: CASSSRQGGYEQYF.

CDR3 coding DNA: TGTGCCAGCAGTGACTCGGGGGACAGGGAATTCAGCGGGGATCAAGAGACCCAGTACTTC. As protein: CASSDSGDREFSGDQETQYF. The rearrangement links TRBV6-4 to TRBJ2-5, with 9 bases matching TRBD1. This CDR3 spans 20 amino acids. Germline V gives CDR1 MRHNA, CDR2 SNTAGT. Unmatched junction bases numbered 16, after V lost 0 bases and J lost 2 bases.

The chain couples TRBV10-3 to TRBJ2-3, with D hard to call. The CDR3 loop spans 14 amino acids. The ends were cut back, 7 bases at V and 0 bases at J, with 11 bases in the middle. Germline V gives CDR1 ENHRY, CDR2 SYGVKD. The CDR3 nucleotides are TGTGCCATCAACCAAGGTGGTAGCACAGATACGCAGTATTTT. Translated: CAINQGGSTDTQYF.

This chain connects TRBV18 to TRBJ1-1, with unresolved D. V lost 6 bases to trimming and J lost 1 base, with 12 bases between them. The CDR3 is made up of 14 amino acids. Germline V lookup: CDR1 KGHSH, CDR2 LQKENI. This chain's CDR3 is CASSRRSQNTEAFF. The CDR3 coding sequence is TGTGCCAGCTCCCGTCGATCGCAGAACACTGAAGCTTTCTTT.

Details on this clone: The same CDR3 arises from other DNA sequences in this sample as well. The genes are TRBV6-1 and TRBJ1-5; 8 nucleotides match TRBD1. The CDR3 loop spans 15 amino acids. Germline loops: CDR1 MNHNS, CDR2 SASEGT. The V segment lost 4 bases and the J segment 0 bases; nucleotides outside the gene matches: 2. Here the CDR3 reads CASSGTGNSNQPQHF. The CDR3 bases are TGTGCCAGCAGTGGGACAGGGAATAGCAATCAGCCCCAGCATTTT.

The J gene is TRBJ1-6, the V gene TRBV28; D is ambiguous. The CDR3 sequence is 14 residues long. The germline V gene has CDR1 MDHEN and CDR2 SYDVKM. V gave up 3 bases and J gave up 8 bases, with 11 bases separating them. CDR3 nucleotide sequence: TGTGCCAGCAGTTTGGTGGCCGGGGATTCACCCCTCCACTTT. Translating it yields CASSLVAGDSPLHF.

The chain is built from TRBV7-2 and TRBJ1-2; 10 positions agree with TRBD1. The CDR3 loop spans 14 amino acids. Germline CDR1 reads SGHTA; CDR2 reads FQGNSA. V shed 3 bases, J shed 8 bases, and the junction held 6 bases outside the gene matches. The CDR3 spells CASSFIRTGGGYTF. As DNA, the CDR3 is TGTGCCAGCAGCTTCATCCGGACAGGGGGAGGCTACACCTTC.

This clone was counted a single time. The J gene is TRBJ2-1, the V gene TRBV4-1; 9 nucleotides line up with TRBD1. The CDR3 extends over 16 amino acids. Germline-derived CDR1 and CDR2 are MGHRA and YSYEKL. V dropped 5 bases and J dropped 5; count of bases not matched to a gene: 10. CDR3 region: CASSTPGTGTNNEQFF. The CDR3 bases are TGCGCCAGCAGCACCCCCGGGACAGGGACGAACAATGAGCAGTTCTTC.

This chain uses TRBV27 with TRBJ1-4; D is unresolved. This CDR3 contains 18 residues. V lost 5 bases and J 0 bases, leaving 19 bases between the germline ends. Germline V lookup: CDR1 MNHEY, CDR2 SMNVEV (reference sequence). In DNA form, the CDR3 reads TGTGCCAGCAGTACGAGGGCAATTATTACCACAACTAATGAAAAACTGTTTTTT. Translated: CASSTRAIITTTNEKLFF.

There are a few counts of this clone. The V gene is TRBV14, the J gene TRBJ1-1; D gene unclear. Per the germline V gene, CDR1 is SGHDN and CDR2 is FVKESK. V was shortened by 2 bases and J by 3 bases, with 7 bases between the two germline ends. This CDR3 region has 13 residues. CDR3 protein: CASSQLLHTEAFF. CDR3 DNA: TGTGCCAGCAGCCAACTGCTACACACTGAAGCTTTCTTT.

This clone came up a few times. V gene TRBV19 combines with J gene TRBJ1-1; possibly TRBD1 for D (5 bases). The germline CDR1 and CDR2 sequences are LNHDA and SQIVND (reference sequence). This CDR3 spans 11 amino acids. Trimming took off 8 bases at V and 9 bases at J, with 13 bases between the two ends. CDR3 loop: CASQGTVQAFF. The CDR3 bases are TGTGCCAGTCAAGGGACCGTACAAGCTTTCTTT.

The rearrangement uses TRBV6-6 and TRBJ2-2; 9 bases map to TRBD2. Germline-derived CDR1 and CDR2 are MNHNY and SVGAGI (reference sequence). CDR3 length: 16 amino acids. V was clipped by 0 bases and J by 4 bases; unmatched bases: 3. CDR3 sequence reads: CASSYSGGGATGELFF. DNA for the CDR3: TGTGCCAGCAGTTACTCTGGCGGGGGGGCCACCGGGGAGCTGTTTTTT.

The gene calls are TRBV5-4 and TRBJ1-5; weak D call: TRBD1 (5 bases). This CDR3 is 13 amino acids long. Trimming pared 1 base from V and 7 bases from J, leaving 9 bases between. Per germline, CDR1 SGHNT and CDR2 YYREEE (reference sequence). The CDR3 DNA reads as TGTGCCAGCAGCTTGCGAAGACAGCAGCCCCAGCATTTT. The encoded protein is CASSLRRQQPQHF.